This is a list of T cell receptor beta chains from one sample in a study of T cell responses to AZD1222 COVID-19 vaccine. Repertoires were generated with immunoSEQ multiplex PCR, while TCRdb's copy carries only in-frame clones and drops some. The sample has about 180,000 clones; 80% to 95% are singletons. Specimen: peripheral blood, collected 28 days after the second AZD1222 dose. These TCRs come from an adult who received the AZD1222 COVID-19 vaccine. Both conserved end residues are part of each CDR3. Each record gives: V gene, CDR3 protein.

>TRBV7-9
CASSLLGGGGGNTIYF
>TRBV5-4
CASSPRGGIGETQYF
>TRBV3-1/TRBV3-2
CASSQDPGETQYF
>TRBV3-1/TRBV3-2
CASSQGLANNEQFF
>TRBV7-3
CASSPSGSTDTQYF
>TRBV5-1
CASSLGGPNEQFF
>TRBV28
CASSLFVAGRGNEQYF
>TRBV6-9
CASSYDRGGSSGNTIYF
>TRBV7-9
CASSLGTAHYEQYF
>TRBV2
CASSEGLASGAINEQFF
>TRBV21-1
CASSKVRDRALPATYEQYF
>TRBV6-2/TRBV6-3
CASSKRHRLSSYEQYF